The entry that follows covers one T cell receptor beta chain sequence. No antigen is known for it. Investigators sought sequencing depths of between 1 in 200,000 and 1 in 1 million T cells. TCRdb's table, derived via immunoSEQ multiplex PCR, lists solely in-frame clones and lacks some. The profile covers around 150,000 clones, with about four fifths appearing a single time and roughly 2% taken by the ten largest. The sample is drawn from a study of cytotoxic CD8 clonotypes in ibrutinib-treated CLL. Study summary: The patient breakdown showed 11 relapsed/refractory and approximately 15 treatment-naive cases, with some 18 IGHV unmutated. Points from the study as a whole: Clonality correlated strongly with circulating CD8+ T cells and exceeded age-matched healthy donors at baseline.

This CDR3 contains 13 residues. CDR1 and CDR2 from the germline V gene are SGDLS and YYNGEE. The ends were cut back, 7 bases at V and 4 bases at J, with 11 bases in the middle. This TCR was recovered from a human donor with chronic lymphocytic leukemia. The chain employs TRBV9 and TRBJ2-2; no firm D call. The source was PBMCs, collected after 12 months of ibrutinib treatment. The CDR3 protein is CASAVVGTGELFF. CDR3 nucleotides: TGTGCCAGCGCGGTAGTTGGCACCGGGGAGCTGTTTTTT.